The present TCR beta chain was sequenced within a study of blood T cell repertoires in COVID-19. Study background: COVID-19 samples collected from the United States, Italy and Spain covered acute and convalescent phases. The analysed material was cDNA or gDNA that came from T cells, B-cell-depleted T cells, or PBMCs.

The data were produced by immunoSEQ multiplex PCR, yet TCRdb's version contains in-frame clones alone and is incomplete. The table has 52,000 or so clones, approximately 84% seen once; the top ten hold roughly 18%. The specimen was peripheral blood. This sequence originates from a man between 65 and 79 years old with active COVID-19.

The DNA for the CDR3 is TGTGCCACCAGGGCTAGCGCAACCGGGGAGCTGTTTTTT. This gives the protein CATRASATGELFF. This chain uses TRBV24-1 with TRBJ2-2; D is perhaps TRBD2 (6 bases). Germline CDR1 is KGHDR and CDR2 is SFDVKD. This CDR3 contains 13 residues. V was shortened by 7 bases and J by 5 bases, with 10 bases between the two germline ends.